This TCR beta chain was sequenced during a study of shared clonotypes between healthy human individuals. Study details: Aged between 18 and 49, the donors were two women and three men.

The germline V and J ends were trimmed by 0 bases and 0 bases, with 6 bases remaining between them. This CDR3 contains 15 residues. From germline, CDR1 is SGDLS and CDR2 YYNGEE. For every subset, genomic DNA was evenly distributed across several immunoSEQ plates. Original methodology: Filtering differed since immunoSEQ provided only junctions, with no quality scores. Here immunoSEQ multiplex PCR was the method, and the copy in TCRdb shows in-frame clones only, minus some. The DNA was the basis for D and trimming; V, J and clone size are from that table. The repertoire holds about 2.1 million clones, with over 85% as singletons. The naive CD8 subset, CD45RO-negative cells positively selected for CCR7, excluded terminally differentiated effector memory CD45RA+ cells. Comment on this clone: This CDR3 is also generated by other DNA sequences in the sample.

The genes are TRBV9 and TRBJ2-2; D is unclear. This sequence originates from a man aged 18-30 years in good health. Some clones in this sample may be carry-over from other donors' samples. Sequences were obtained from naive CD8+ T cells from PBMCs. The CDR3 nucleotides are TGTGCCAGCAGCGTAGGTCAGACGAACACCGGGGAGCTGTTTTTT. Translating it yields CASSVGQTNTGELFF. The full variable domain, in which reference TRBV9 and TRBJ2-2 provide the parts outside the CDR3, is DSGVTQTPKHLITATGQRVTLRCSPRSGDLSVYWYQQSLDQGLQFLIQYYNGEERAKGNILERFSAQQFPDLHSELNLSSLELGDSALYFCASSVGQTNTGELFFGEGSRLTVL.